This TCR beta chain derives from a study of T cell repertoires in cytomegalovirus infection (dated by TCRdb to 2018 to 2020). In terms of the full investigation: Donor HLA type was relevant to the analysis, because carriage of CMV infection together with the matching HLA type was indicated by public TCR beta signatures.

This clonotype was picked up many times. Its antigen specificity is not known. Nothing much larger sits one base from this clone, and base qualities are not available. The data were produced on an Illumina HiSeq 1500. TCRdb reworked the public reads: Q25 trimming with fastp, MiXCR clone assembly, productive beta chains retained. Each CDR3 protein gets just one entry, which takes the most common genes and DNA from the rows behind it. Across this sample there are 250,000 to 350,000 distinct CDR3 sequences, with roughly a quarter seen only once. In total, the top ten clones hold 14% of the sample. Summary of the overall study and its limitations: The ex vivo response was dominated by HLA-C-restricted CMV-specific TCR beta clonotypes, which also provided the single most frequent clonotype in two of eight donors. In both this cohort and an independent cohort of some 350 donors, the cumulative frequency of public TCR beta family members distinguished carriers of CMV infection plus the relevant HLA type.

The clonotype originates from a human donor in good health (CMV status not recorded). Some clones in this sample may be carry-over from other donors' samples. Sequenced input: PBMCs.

The DNA sequence follows: TGTGCCAGCAGTTTAGGGCGGGGCGCAGATACGCAGTATTTT. This codes for CASSLGRGADTQYF. The V and J segments used are TRBV12-3 or TRBV12-4 and TRBJ2-3; the D segment could be TRBD2, given 6 matching bases. V is reduced by 1 base and J by 4 bases, leaving a spacing of 9 bases between them. Counted from cysteine to phenylalanine, this CDR3 has 14 amino acids. Only the CDR3 region is kept as DNA, spanning 42 bases read in frame from base 1.